This T cell receptor (beta chain) is from a study of blood T cell repertoires in COVID-19. Study information: T cells, B-cell-depleted T cells, or PBMCs supplied cDNA or gDNA.

As handled by the study authors: Estimated nucleated cell counts came from reference gene primer amplification. The data were produced by immunoSEQ multiplex PCR, yet TCRdb's version contains in-frame clones alone and is incomplete. The V and J calls and the clone size are those of that table, but D and trimming were determined from the DNA. The sample comprises roughly 250,000 clones, roughly three quarters of which are singletons, and roughly 4.2% rests with the top ten. V was pared by 7 bases and J by 4 bases, with 13 bases of the junction left unmatched. Germline CDR1 is LNHDA and CDR2 is SQIVND (reference sequence). This CDR3 has 16 residues.

The receptor was derived from a woman between 40 and 55 years old with active or convalescent COVID-19. This chain connects TRBV19 to TRBJ1-2, with TRBD1 matching over 9 bases. The sequenced sample was peripheral blood. CDR3: CASTYTAGQGSYGYTF. CDR3 nucleotide sequence: TGTGCCAGTACCTATACAGCGGGACAGGGTAGCTATGGCTACACCTTC.